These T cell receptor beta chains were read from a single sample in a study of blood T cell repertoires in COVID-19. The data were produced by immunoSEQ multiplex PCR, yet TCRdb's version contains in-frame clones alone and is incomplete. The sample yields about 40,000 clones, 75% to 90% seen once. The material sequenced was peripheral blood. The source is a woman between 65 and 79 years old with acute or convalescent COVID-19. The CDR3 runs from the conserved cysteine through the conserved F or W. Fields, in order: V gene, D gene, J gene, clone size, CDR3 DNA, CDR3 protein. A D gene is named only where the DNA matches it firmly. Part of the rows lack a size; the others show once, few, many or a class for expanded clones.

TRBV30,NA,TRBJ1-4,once,TGTGCCTGGAGCCCCCCGACAGGCGTCCGTGAAAAACTGTTTTTT,CAWSPPTGVREKLFF
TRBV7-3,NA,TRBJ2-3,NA,TGTGCCAGCAGCGGAGGACAGACACACACAGATACGCAGTATTTT,CASSGGQTHTDTQYF
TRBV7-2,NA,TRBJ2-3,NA,TGTGCCAGCAGCTTAGAACGGGATCGGAGGGCAGATACGCAGTATTTT,CASSLERDRRADTQYF
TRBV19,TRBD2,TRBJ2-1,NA,TGTGCCAGTAGTAACGGGAGGGCCTACAATGAGCAGTTCTTC,CASSNGRAYNEQFF
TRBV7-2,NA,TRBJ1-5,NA,TGTGCCAGCAGCCCGGTACGGGGAAATCAGCCCCAGCATTTT,CASSPVRGNQPQHF
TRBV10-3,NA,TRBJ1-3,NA,TGTGCCATCAGTGAGTTAAGCAGGGCTGGAAACACCATATATTTT,CAISELSRAGNTIYF
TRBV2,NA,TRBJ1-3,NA,TGTGCCAGCAGTGATGGGCTCTCTGGAAACACCATATATTTT,CASSDGLSGNTIYF
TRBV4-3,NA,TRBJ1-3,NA,TGCGCCAGCAGCCAAGAATTGCAGGCTGGAAACACCATATATTTT,CASSQELQAGNTIYF
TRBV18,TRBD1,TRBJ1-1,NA,TGTGCCAGCTCACCACCGGGGCAGGGGGCGCTGAACACTGAAGCTTTCTTT,CASSPPGQGALNTEAFF
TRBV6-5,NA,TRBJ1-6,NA,TGTGCCAGCAGTTACTCGGCCAGTTATAATTCACCCCTCCACTTT,CASSYSASYNSPLHF
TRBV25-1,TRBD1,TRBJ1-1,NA,TGTGCCAGCAGTGAATTCGAGGGACAGGGGGCGACTGAAGCTTTCTTT,CASSEFEGQGATEAFF
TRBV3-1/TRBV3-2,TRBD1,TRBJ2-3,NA,TGTGCCAGCAGCCCGGGGACAGGAAGAAGCACAGATACGCAGTATTTT,CASSPGTGRSTDTQYF
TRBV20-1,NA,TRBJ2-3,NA,TGCAGTGCTAGAGTGGTCGGGCAGTATTTT,CSARVVGQYF
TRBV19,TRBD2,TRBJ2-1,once,TGTGCCAGTAGTATCATACCGGGACTAGCACGCAATGAGCAGTTCTTC,CASSIIPGLARNEQFF
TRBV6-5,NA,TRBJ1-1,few,TGTGCCAGCAGTTACAGGCAGGTAGACACTGAAGCTTTCTTT,CASSYRQVDTEAFF
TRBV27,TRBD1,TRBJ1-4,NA,TGTGCCAGCAGTTTATCATCGGGACAGGGGGCGCGAGGAGGAGAAAAACTGTTTTTT,CASSLSSGQGARGGEKLFF
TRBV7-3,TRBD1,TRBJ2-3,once,TGTGCCAGCAGCTTAATTGGGACAGGGGGAGATACGCAGTATTTT,CASSLIGTGGDTQYF
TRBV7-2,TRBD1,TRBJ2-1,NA,TGTGCCAGCCGAGGGGGCAGGGGTGATGAGCAGTTCTTC,CASRGGRGDEQFF
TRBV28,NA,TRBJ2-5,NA,TGTGCCAGCAGACCCTCGGGGGTACAAGAGACCCAGTACTTC,CASRPSGVQETQYF
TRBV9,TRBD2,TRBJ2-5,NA,TGTGCCAGCAGCGTAGCGGGAGGTCCCCAGACCCAGTACTTC,CASSVAGGPQTQYF